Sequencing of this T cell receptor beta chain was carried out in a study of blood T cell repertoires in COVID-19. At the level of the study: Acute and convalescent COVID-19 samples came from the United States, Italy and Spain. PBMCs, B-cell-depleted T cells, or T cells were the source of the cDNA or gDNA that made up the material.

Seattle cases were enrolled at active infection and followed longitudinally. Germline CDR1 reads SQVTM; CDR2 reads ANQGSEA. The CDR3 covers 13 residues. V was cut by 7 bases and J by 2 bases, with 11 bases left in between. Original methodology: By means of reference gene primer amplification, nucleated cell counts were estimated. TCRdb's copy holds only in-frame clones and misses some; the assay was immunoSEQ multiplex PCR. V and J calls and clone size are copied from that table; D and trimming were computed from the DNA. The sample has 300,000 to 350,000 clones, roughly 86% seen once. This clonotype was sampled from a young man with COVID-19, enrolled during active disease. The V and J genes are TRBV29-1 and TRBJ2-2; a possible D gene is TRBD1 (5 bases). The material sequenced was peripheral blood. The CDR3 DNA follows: TGCAGCGCTAAGGGGCTCAACACCGGGGAGCTGTTTTTT. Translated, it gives CSAKGLNTGELFF.